These 18 T cell receptor beta chains came from one sample sequenced in a study of cytomegalovirus exposure and HLA in healthy donors. The PCR employed 60 Vbeta primers together with 13 Jbeta primers. Sequenced by immunoSEQ multiplex PCR; TCRdb stores in-frame clones only, minus some. This table has under 200,000 clones, roughly 80% appearing once. Sequenced sample: PBMCs. Every receptor here comes from a man aged 40-55 years in good health and CMV-seropositive.

The chain carries TRBV9 and TRBJ2-6, with D unclear. Trimming stripped 4 bases from V and 0 bases from J, with 11 bases between. The CDR3 sequence is 16 residues long. Germline loops: CDR1 SGDLS, CDR2 YYNGEE. The CDR3 loop reads CASSLRSRSGANVLTF. CDR3 nucleotides: TGTGCCAGCAGCCTTCGAAGCCGCTCTGGGGCCAACGTCCTGACTTTC.

The table lists this clone with a few counts. The rearrangement links TRBV4-3 to TRBJ1-3, with D unclear. Looked up from germline, CDR1 is LGHNA and CDR2 is YSLEER. The CDR3 runs to 16 residues. V was shortened by 0 bases and J by 0 bases, with 9 bases between the two germline ends. CDR3 DNA: TGCGCCAGCAGCCAAGATGCGGGGAGCTCTGGAAACACCATATATTTT. Amino acid sequence: CASSQDAGSSGNTIYF.

The chain uses TRBV13 and TRBJ2-7, with 12 positions matching TRBD2. J gave up 6 bases and V 3 bases, and 9 bases lay outside the gene matches. CDR3 length: 16 amino acids. The germline CDR1 and CDR2 sequences are PRHDT and FYEKMQ (reference sequence). The CDR3 DNA reads as TGTGCCAGCAGCTTCCTGTCTAGCGGGGGGGCCGTCGAGCAGTACTTC. Encoded protein: CASSFLSSGGAVEQYF.

This rearrangement joins TRBV7-2 to TRBJ2-3; 11 nucleotides line up with TRBD2. This CDR3 is 15 amino acids long. CDR1 SGHTA and CDR2 FQGNSA come from the germline V gene. Trimming at V came to 3 bases and at J to 10 bases, leaving 9 bases not matched to a gene. CDR3 protein: CASSFVSGGADSQYF. The CDR3 DNA reads TGTGCCAGCAGCTTCGTTAGCGGGGGGGCCGACTCGCAGTATTTT.

J is TRBJ2-2 and V is TRBV5-1; perhaps TRBD1 as D (6 bases). The CDR3 extends over 14 amino acids. CDR1 is SGHRS, CDR2 YFSETQ, per germline. V gave up 4 bases and J gave up 7 bases, with 14 bases separating them. The CDR3 loop reads CASSRTGSRGELFF. Written as DNA, the CDR3 is TGCGCCAGCAGCCGTACAGGGAGCCGCGGGGAGCTGTTTTTT.

The chain combines TRBV5-4 with TRBJ2-7; D possibly corresponds to TRBD1 (6 bases). This CDR3 contains 13 residues. V was shortened by 2 bases and J by 3 bases, with 9 bases between the two germline ends. The V gene's germline CDR1 is SGHNT and CDR2 YYREEE (reference sequence). The CDR3 bases are TGTGCCAGCAGCTTAGGACAGAGCTACGAGCAGTACTTC. Its translation: CASSLGQSYEQYF. The variable domain in full, with the rest retrieved from reference TRBV5-4 and TRBJ2-7, is ETGVTQSPTHLIKTRGQQVTLRCSSQSGHNTVSWYQQALGQGPQFIFQYYREEENGRGNFPPRFSGLQFPNYSSELNVNALELDDSALYLCASSLGQSYEQYFGPGTRLTVT.

The chain has TRBV11-2 and TRBJ1-2; 8 bases are a match to TRBD1. CDR3 length: 16 residues. V trimming: 0 bases; J trimming: 8 bases; junction bases outside the gene matches: 11. Per the germline V gene, CDR1 is SGHAT and CDR2 is FQNNGV. CDR3 DNA: TGTGCCAGCAGCTTAGATTTTCCAGGGGGCTTGTGGGGCTACACCTTC. This translates into CASSLDFPGGLWGYTF. Supplemented by reference TRBV11-2 and TRBJ1-2, the full variable domain reads EAGVAQSPRYKIIEKRQSVAFWCNPISGHATLYWYQQILGQGPKLLIQFQNNGVVDDSQLPKDRFSAERLKGVDSTLKIQPAKLEDSAVYLCASSLDFPGGLWGYTFGSGTRLTVV.

The chain couples TRBV18 to TRBJ2-4; no clear D. V was trimmed by 3 bases and J by 1 base, leaving 16 bases between them. The V gene's germline CDR1 is KGHSH and CDR2 LQKENI. This CDR3 is built from 17 residues. CDR3 nucleotide sequence: TGTGCCAGCTCACCCCCCTTCAGCCGGGTGGCCAAAAACATTCAGTACTTC. As protein: CASSPPFSRVAKNIQYF.

The chain combines TRBV29-1 with TRBJ2-5, with TRBD2 matching over 8 bases. The CDR3 covers 14 residues. Trimming cost V 3 bases and J 4 bases; bases outside gene matches: 7. Germline CDR1 and CDR2: SQVTM and ANQGSEA. The CDR3, as DNA: TGCAGCGTTGATGGGCGGGGGGCGGCAGAGACCCAGTACTTC. Translated, it gives CSVDGRGAAETQYF.

This clone was seen a few times. The chain joins TRBV7-2 to TRBJ1-5, with TRBD1 identical over 7 bases. Trimming at V came to 5 bases and at J to 2 bases, leaving 3 bases not matched to a gene. Germline-derived CDR1 and CDR2 are SGHTA and FQGNSA. The CDR3 spans 14 residues. The CDR3 nucleotides read TGTGCCAGCAGCCAAACAGGGGGCAATCAGCCCCAGCATTTT. Translated, it gives CASSQTGGNQPQHF.

This chain uses TRBV5-1 with TRBJ2-1; 8 positions agree with TRBD2. The V gene end was trimmed by 0 bases and the J gene end by 6 bases; junction bases not matched to a gene: 8. This CDR3 region has 16 residues. Germline V gene data show CDR1 as SGHRS and CDR2 as YFSETQ. The DNA of the CDR3 is TGCGCCAGCAGCTTGGTTCCCAGCGGGGGTTTCAATGAGCAGTTCTTC. Translating it yields CASSLVPSGGFNEQFF. Looking up the rest from reference TRBV5-1 and TRBJ2-1 gives the full variable domain: KAGVTQTPRYLIKTRGQQVTLSCSPISGHRSVSWYQQTPGQGLQFLFEYFSETQRNKGNFPGRFSGRQFSNSRSEMNVSTLELGDSALYLCASSLVPSGGFNEQFFGPGTRLTVL.

The V and J genes are TRBV30 and TRBJ1-6; 11 bases fit TRBD1. V shed 4 bases and J 7 bases; nucleotides not matched to a gene: 6. Germline V gene data show CDR1 as GTSNPN and CDR2 as SVGIG (reference sequence). CDR3 length: 15 residues. CDR3 region: CAWKDRGHGNSPLHF. The CDR3 DNA sequence: TGTGCCTGGAAGGACAGGGGGCACGGAAATTCACCCCTCCACTTT.

This chain connects TRBV18 to TRBJ2-5; 9 bases fit TRBD1. Unmatched junction bases numbered 1, after V lost 2 bases and J lost 3 bases. CDR1 and CDR2 (germline): KGHSH, LQKENI. The CDR3 runs to 14 residues. CDR3 sequence (DNA): TGTGCCAGCTCACCAAGGACAGGGGAAGAGACCCAGTACTTC. Translation gives CASSPRTGEETQYF.

V gene TRBV9 combines with J gene TRBJ2-1; the match to TRBD1 covers 8 bases. This CDR3 contains 15 residues. The V segment lost 0 bases and the J segment 4 bases; nucleotides outside the gene matches: 3. Germline assignment: CDR1 SGDLS and CDR2 YYNGEE. The CDR3 spells CASSVGDRQYNEQFF. The CDR3 DNA reads as TGTGCCAGCAGCGTAGGGGACAGGCAATACAATGAGCAGTTCTTC.

J is TRBJ2-6 and V is TRBV4-3, with a possible D match to TRBD1 (6 bases). V was cut by 1 base and J by 0 bases, with 13 bases left in between. Germline lookup yields CDR1 LGHNA and CDR2 YSLEER. The CDR3 covers 18 residues. CDR3 nucleotide sequence: TGCGCCAGCAGCCAAGTACAGGGCGGAAGCTCTGGGGCCAACGTCCTGACTTTC. Amino acid sequence: CASSQVQGGSSGANVLTF.

This clone was detected a few times. The genes are TRBV7-3 and TRBJ2-1; D might be TRBD2 (5 bases). V lost 3 bases to trimming and J lost 0 bases, with 9 bases between them. From germline, CDR1 is SGHTA and CDR2 FQGTGA. The CDR3 has 15 residues. The CDR3, as DNA: TGTGCCAGCAGCTTCGAGCGGAGCTCCTACAATGAGCAGTTCTTC. This gives the protein CASSFERSSYNEQFF.

The CDR3 here is CAWSGGLATNEKLFF. The CDR3 DNA reads as TGTGCCTGGAGCGGCGGACTGGCAACTAATGAAAAACTGTTTTTT. The gene calls are TRBV30 and TRBJ1-4; D gene ambiguous. CDR3 length: 15 residues. Per germline, CDR1 GTSNPN and CDR2 SVGIG (reference sequence). Deletions cut 3 bases from V and 0 bases from J, with 11 bases between.

J is TRBJ2-7 and V is TRBV18; 8 nucleotides line up with TRBD1. CDR1 and CDR2 (germline): KGHSH, LQKENI. Losses at the gene ends were 2 bases for V and 4 bases for J; bases not matched to a gene: 13. This CDR3 has 17 residues. The CDR3 nucleotides are TGTGCCAGCTCACCATACACCGGGACAGGAACCTTATACGAGCAGTACTTC. Its translation: CASSPYTGTGTLYEQYF.